Here is one T cell receptor beta chain with its context. TCRdb re-clonotyped the PCR reads through MiXCR. Of 20,000 or so clones in the sample, about 35% are singletons; the top ten hold about a quarter. Patients had received no treatment of any kind before thyroid surgery. The source of the sample is a study of metastatic and nonmetastatic thyroid tumors. The CDR3 has 11 amino acids. CDR1 and CDR2 from the germline V gene are MDHEN and SYDVKM. V was clipped by 6 bases and J by 1 base, with 3 bases between them. The chain combines TRBV28 with TRBJ1-2; the D is unclear. This TCR was sampled from a female donor with papillary thyroid cancer or a benign thyroid nodule (not recorded which). Some clones in this sample may be carry-over from other donors' samples. Sample: tumor tissue. This chain's CDR3 is CASSDNYGYTF. CDR3 nucleotide sequence: TGTGCCAGCAGCGATAACTATGGCTACACCTTC.